Reported below is one T cell receptor beta chain. Its target is not known. This sample is part of a study of T cell responses to AZD1222 COVID-19 vaccine. Findings of the study overall: Close to half of all spike-specific TCRs reportedly target regions of the variants that are unmutated.

Trimming shortened V by 8 bases and J by 3 bases, and 11 bases separated the two germline ends. This CDR3 spans 13 amino acids. Germline V gene lookup returns CDR1 MNHEY and CDR2 SVGAGI. Data came from immunoSEQ multiplex PCR; TCRdb stores just in-frame clones and leaves some out. The sample lists approximately 180,000 clones; around 88% were seen once. This sequence joins TRBV6-5 and TRBJ2-1; a possible D gene is TRBD2 (6 bases). The sequence derives from an adult in good health. The sample consisted of peripheral blood, taken on day 0 of AZD1222 vaccination. The DNA of the CDR3 is TGTGCCAGCGGAGGGAATTTCTACAATGAGCAGTTCTTC. Translating gives CASGGNFYNEQFF.